Below, 13 T cell receptor beta chains from the same sample are listed, as sequenced in a study of blood T cell repertoires in COVID-19. Clones were sequenced by immunoSEQ multiplex PCR, and TCRdb holds only the in-frame ones, with some missing. The table has under 300,000 clones, about 76% seen once. Sequenced input: peripheral blood. All receptors derive from an older woman with active or convalescent COVID-19.

In this sample, this clone turned up once. The gene calls are TRBV11-3 and TRBJ2-1, with TRBD2 matching over 9 bases. Trimming removed 0 bases from V and 6 bases from J; junction bases left unmatched: 9. Germline V gene sequence: CDR1 SGHNT, CDR2 YENEEA. This CDR3 is 17 amino acids long. Here the CDR3 DNA reads TGTGCCAGCAGCTTAGATCTGGGCGGGGGGGTTGGCAATGAGCAGTTCTTC. It translates to CASSLDLGGGVGNEQFF. Variable domain in full (rest from reference TRBV11-3 and TRBJ2-1): EAGVVQSPRYKIIEKKQPVAFWCNPISGHNTLYWYLQNLGQGPELLIRYENEEAVDDSQLPKDRFSAERLKGVDSTLKIQPAELGDSAVYLCASSLDLGGGVGNEQFFGPGTRLTVL.

This clone was detected a few times. The V gene is TRBV2, the J gene TRBJ1-1; TRBD1 aligns across 8 bases. The CDR3 is 15 amino acids. J lost 1 base, V lost 6 bases, and 7 bases had no gene match. Germline CDR1 SNHLY, CDR2 FYNNEI. The DNA for the CDR3 is TGTGCCAGCAGGAGGACAGGGAGTTGGAACACTGAAGCTTTCTTT. This translates into CASRRTGSWNTEAFF.

This clone was picked up a small number of times. V gene TRBV7-9 combines with J gene TRBJ1-3; possible D gene TRBD1, 6 bases. Germline V CDR1 and CDR2: SEHNR, FQNEAQ (reference sequence). The CDR3 consists of 17 residues. The germline V and J ends were trimmed by 5 bases and 2 bases, with 19 bases remaining between them. The chain's CDR3 is CASSPRDTLDPGNTIYF. CDR3 DNA sequence: TGTGCCAGCAGCCCCAGGGACACCCTAGATCCTGGAAACACCATATATTTT.

This CDR3 is CSVEIPQGRLFF. The CDR3 DNA reads TGCAGCGTTGAAATCCCGCAGGGTCGCCTGTTTTTT. The J gene is TRBJ1-4, the V gene TRBV29-1; D is possibly TRBD1 (5 bases). CDR1 and CDR2 (germline): SQVTM, ANQGSEA. The CDR3 is 12 amino acids. Deletions cut 2 bases from V and 14 bases from J, with 15 bases between.

The chain is built from TRBV30 and TRBJ1-4, with D possibly TRBD1 on 5 matching bases. The CDR3 is 13 residues long. From germline, CDR1 is GTSNPN and CDR2 SVGIG (reference sequence). Trimming stripped 4 bases from V and 3 bases from J, with 9 bases between. Written as DNA, the CDR3 is TGTGCCTGGAACAGGCGCTCTAATGAAAAACTGTTTTTT. This sequence encodes CAWNRRSNEKLFF. Looking up the rest from reference TRBV30 and TRBJ1-4 gives the full variable domain: SQTIHQWPATLVQPVGSPLSLECTVEGTSNPNLYWYRQAAGRGLQLLFYSVGIGQISSEVPQNLSASRPQDRQFILSSKKLLLSDSGFYLCAWNRRSNEKLFFGSGTQLSVL.

The chain employs TRBV2 and TRBJ2-5, with D possibly matching TRBD2 (5 bases). Trimming pared 3 bases from V and 4 bases from J, leaving 9 bases between. Germline CDR1 and CDR2: SNHLY and FYNNEI. The CDR3 consists of 13 residues. The CDR3 region is CASSDILAETQYF. The DNA of the CDR3 is TGTGCCAGCAGTGACATCCTAGCAGAGACCCAGTACTTC.

The CDR3 nucleotides are TGTGCCAGCAGGGTGGACAGGCGGGCTGAGCAGTTCTTC. Residues: CASRVDRRAEQFF. The chain is built from TRBV2 and TRBJ2-1; the match to TRBD1 covers 7 bases. CDR1 and CDR2 (germline): SNHLY, FYNNEI. V lost 6 bases and J lost 9; bases outside the gene matches: 8. The CDR3 length is 13 residues.

J is TRBJ1-6 and V is TRBV4-3, with a possible D match to TRBD1 (6 bases). The CDR3 length is 17 residues. V was trimmed by 0 bases and J by 1 base, leaving 10 bases between them. Germline CDR1 reads LGHNA; CDR2 reads YSLEER. CDR3 protein: CASSQDLQGSYNSPLHF. As DNA, the CDR3 is TGCGCCAGCAGCCAAGATCTCCAGGGGTCCTATAATTCACCCCTCCACTTT.

The count of this clone is one. The chain combines TRBV5-6 with TRBJ1-6; TRBD1 aligns across 8 bases. Looked up from germline, CDR1 is SGHDT and CDR2 is YYEEEE. Unmatched junction bases numbered 4, after V lost 3 bases and J lost 5 bases. The CDR3 sequence is 15 residues long. CDR3 nucleotide sequence: TGTGCCAGCAGCTGGACAGGGTTCGATAATTCACCCCTCCACTTT. Amino acids: CASSWTGFDNSPLHF.

The V and J genes are TRBV30 and TRBJ1-2; perhaps TRBD1 as D (5 bases). This CDR3 comprises 13 residues. V dropped 1 base and J dropped 3 bases, with 9 bases sitting between them. Germline CDR1 reads GTSNPN; CDR2 reads SVGIG (reference sequence). CDR3 bases: TGTGCCTGGAGTGACCGGGGGGACTATGGCTACACCTTC. Translation: CAWSDRGDYGYTF.

This clone came up a few times. The J gene is TRBJ2-3, the V gene TRBV6-6, with 8 bases fitting TRBD2. The germline gives CDR1 MNHNY, CDR2 SVGAGI (reference sequence). V dropped 10 bases and J dropped 4; count of bases not matched to a gene: 13. This CDR3 region has 15 residues. The CDR3 DNA follows: TGTGCCATTCAAGGGGGACTAGTCTACCCAGATACGCAGTATTTT. Translating gives CAIQGGLVYPDTQYF.

CDR3 in DNA: TGTGCCAGCAGCGGGCAGGGGGAGTACGGCTACACCTTC. Protein: CASSGQGEYGYTF. The chain is built from TRBV6-5 and TRBJ1-2; 7 bases fit TRBD1. V lost 6 bases and J lost 8; bases outside the gene matches: 9. Germline V gene lookup returns CDR1 MNHEY and CDR2 SVGAGI. CDR3 length: 13 amino acids.

V and J are TRBV5-4 and TRBJ2-5; 12 bases agree with TRBD1. The CDR3 spans 17 residues. V was clipped by 4 bases and J by 1 base; unmatched bases: 8. Germline CDR1 is SGHNT and CDR2 is YYREEE (reference sequence). The CDR3 here is CASSSSGTGGSQETQYF. The CDR3 region has the DNA TGTGCCAGCAGCAGTTCCGGGACAGGGGGCTCCCAAGAGACCCAGTACTTC.